This TCR beta chain was captured by sequencing in a study of somatic mutations in cytotoxic T cells in rheumatoid arthritis. Across the study: Sorted by flow to nearly 100% purity were some V beta antibody-stained T-cell populations, including V beta1+ cells sequenced for TCRB.

Generated by immunoSEQ multiplex PCR, the TCRdb table keeps only in-frame clones and is missing some. The sample lists about 15,000 clones; 72% were seen once. The source material was CD8+ T cells sorted from blood. The clonotype was recovered from an adult with rheumatoid arthritis.

The CDR3 DNA sequence: TGTGCCTGGAGTTGGCTGGGGGGCACAGATACGCAGTATTTT. Protein sequence: CAWSWLGGTDTQYF. J is TRBJ2-3 and V is TRBV30; perhaps D is TRBD1 or TRBD2 (5 bases each). Germline V gives CDR1 GTSNPN, CDR2 SVGIG (reference sequence). V was pared by 2 bases and J by 1 base, with 10 bases between. This CDR3 has 14 residues.